The present T cell receptor beta chain was sequenced within a study of T cells in Graves' hyperthyroidism and ophthalmopathy. Study results and limitations: Ophthalmopathy and stable hyperthyroidism were separated by a 13 V-J model. The majority of expanded thyroid clonotypes above 0.001 also appeared in blood.

In germline, CDR1 is SNHLY, CDR2 FYNNEI. Trimming pared 3 bases from V and 8 bases from J, leaving 10 bases between. The length of the CDR3 is 13 residues. There were TCR beta CDR3 regions amplified from RNA transcripts. First-round RT-PCR with HTBI primers amplified the TCR CDR3 region. TCRdb independently ran MiXCR on the multiplex PCR reads; one entry per CDR3 protein. The table includes about 580,000 distinct CDR3 sequences, about 45% detected once. Uncontrolled infection, other autoimmune disease, pregnancy or lactation excluded patients. In regard to this clonotype: What it binds is unknown.

The TCR was taken from a woman younger than 35 with Graves' hyperthyroidism. This chain joins TRBV2 and TRBJ1-4; unclear D gene. The specimen sequenced was peripheral blood or thyroid tissue (not recorded which). CDR3 sequence: CASSDWQLEKLFF. CDR3 sequence (DNA): TGTGCCAGCAGTGATTGGCAACTCGAAAAACTGTTTTTT.